This TCR beta chain was retrieved from a study of T-cell reconstitution after alpha-beta-depleted transplantation in children. V trimming: 5 bases; J trimming: 6 bases; junction bases outside the gene matches: 11. Germline V gene lookup returns CDR1 SNHLY and CDR2 FYNNEI. There are 17 residues in the CDR3. A TCRbeta library incorporating unique molecular identifiers was prepared. TCRdb redid the calling of the PCR reads with MiXCR, one entry per CDR3 protein. This table holds 600,000 or so distinct CDR3 sequences, under 30% found once. In the case of this clonotype: Its antigen is unknown.

Points from the study as a whole: Some patients' high day-60 TCRbeta diversity was traced to surviving recipient T cells and thymic progenitors. T-cell counts and diversity at one year post-transplant came mainly from newly produced T cells. Alpha-beta T cells present about two months after transplant were reported to originate from several hundred expanded graft clones.

The rearrangement uses TRBV2 and TRBJ2-2; 11 bases are a match to TRBD2. Specimen: PBMCs, mostly from graft donor cells, collected 360 days after TCRalphabeta/CD19-depleted stem cell transplant. This clonotype was sampled from a boy younger than two who had a stem cell transplant for acute myeloid leukemia, so the T cells may come from the graft donor. In DNA form, the CDR3 reads TGTGCCAGCAGTAGGGGAAGAACTAGCGGGGGACCCGGGGAGCTGTTTTTT. Residues: CASSRGRTSGGPGELFF.